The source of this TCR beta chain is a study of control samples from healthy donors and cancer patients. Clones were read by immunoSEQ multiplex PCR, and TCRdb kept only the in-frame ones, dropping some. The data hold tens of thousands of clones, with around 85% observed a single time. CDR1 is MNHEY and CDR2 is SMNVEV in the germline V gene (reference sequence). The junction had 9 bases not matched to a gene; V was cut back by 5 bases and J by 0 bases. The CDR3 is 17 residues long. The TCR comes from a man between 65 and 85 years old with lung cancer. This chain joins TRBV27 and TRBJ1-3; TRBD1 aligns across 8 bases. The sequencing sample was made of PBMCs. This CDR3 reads CASSRKTTGGSGNTIYF. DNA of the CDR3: TGTGCCAGCAGTCGCAAGACCACAGGGGGCTCTGGAAACACCATATATTTT.